This TCR beta chain was sequenced for a study of blood T cell repertoires in COVID-19. Study information: Sites in the United States, Italy and Spain provided acute and convalescent COVID-19 samples. PBMCs, B-cell-depleted T cells, or T cells provided the cDNA or gDNA that made up the material.

In the original workflow: Cell counts per sample came from amplifying reference gene primers. TCRdb keeps only in-frame clones here, not all; method: immunoSEQ multiplex PCR. That table gives V, J and clone size, and the DNA gave D and trimming. The sample carries some 130,000 clones, around nine tenths recorded once. This CDR3 has 14 residues. V trimming: 4 bases; J trimming: 5 bases; junction bases outside the gene matches: 6. Per germline, CDR1 SGHNT and CDR2 YYREEE (reference sequence). The rearrangement joins TRBV5-4 to TRBJ2-1; 7 bases fit TRBD2. What was sequenced was peripheral blood. The sequence derives from a man aged 50 to 59 with active or convalescent COVID-19. CDR3 residues: CASSIRDYDNEQFF. For the CDR3, the DNA is TGTGCCAGCAGCATCCGGGACTACGACAATGAGCAGTTCTTC.